These 13 T cell receptor beta chains originate from one sample sequenced in a study of response to subunit inactivated influenza vaccine (dated by TCRdb to the late 2010s). The method was RT-PCR. The sequencing machine was an Illumina HiSeq 2500. The public reads were run again by TCRdb, first through fastp at Q25 and then through MiXCR, and only productive beta chains were kept. Identical CDR3 protein sequences are pooled into one entry, listed with their most common genes and DNA. This sample gives roughly 700,000 distinct CDR3 sequences in total; about 14% of them show up just once. 6.5% to 8.5% of the sample is taken by the ten largest. This material consisted of PBMCs from blood, taken around 14 days before vaccination. The receptors shown here come from a man in his fifties or sixties who received an inactivated influenza vaccine. Donor details come from another sample of the same person, matched by shared clones.

This clonotype was recorded a few times. For the CDR3, the DNA is TGCAGCGTCGCCGCCGGGGAAGCTTTCTTT. Protein product: CSVAAGEAFF. The chain recombines TRBV29-1 with TRBJ1-1; D not resolved. Germline CDR1 SQVTM, CDR2 ANQGSEA. The V end lost 6 bases, the J end lost 8 bases, and 10 bases lay between the germline ends. The CDR3 has 10 residues.

The table lists this clonotype with a few counts. V gene TRBV7-3 combines with J gene TRBJ2-3; 8 bases map to TRBD2. Germline trimming cut 1 base from V and 2 bases from J; bases unmatched to any gene: 11. CDR1 is SGHTA and CDR2 is FQGTGA in the germline V gene. The CDR3 has 18 amino acids. In DNA, the CDR3 is TGTGCCAGCAGCTTAAGCCCTAACCTAGCGGGTTCCACAGATACGCAGTATTTT. It specifies CASSLSPNLAGSTDTQYF.

The chain combines TRBV12-3 or TRBV12-4 with TRBJ2-3; TRBD1 matches 9 bases. The trim removed 5 bases at V and 4 bases at J, leaving 16 bases unmatched. This CDR3 is built from 18 residues. CDR3 bases: TGTGCCAGCAGTCCACCTGGGACAGGGAGGTTGATGGCAGATACGCAGTATTTT. Translation: CASSPPGTGRLMADTQYF.

The chain has TRBV6-2 or TRBV6-3 and TRBJ1-1, with TRBD1 matching over 8 bases. The CDR3 loop spans 17 amino acids. The junction had 12 bases not matched to a gene; V was cut back by 6 bases and J by 0 bases. Germline values: CDR1 MNHEY, CDR2 SVGEGT. The CDR3 reads CASRTTGVRSLNTEAFF. CDR3 coding DNA: TGTGCCAGCAGGACGACAGGGGTCAGGAGTTTGAACACTGAAGCTTTCTTT.

This clonotype was recorded many times. The V gene is TRBV20-1, the J gene TRBJ2-5, with a possible D match to TRBD2 (6 bases). This CDR3 has 13 amino acids. Trimming shortened V by 5 bases and J by 2 bases, and 12 bases separated the two germline ends. Germline CDR1 DFQATT, CDR2 SNEGSKA (reference sequence). This chain's CDR3 is CSAVEGSQETQYF. For the CDR3, the DNA is TGCAGTGCTGTGGAGGGGTCACAAGAGACCCAGTACTTC.

This clonotype turned up a few times. The V gene is TRBV12-3 or TRBV12-4, the J gene TRBJ2-3; no definite D call. The CDR3 is 12 residues long. The V gene lost 5 bases and the J gene lost 9 bases, with 12 bases spanning the gap. In nucleotides, the CDR3 is TGTGCCAGCAGTCCGACGCGGATCACGCAGTATTTT. Amino acid sequence: CASSPTRITQYF.

This clonotype was counted a few times. The chain combines TRBV7-2 with TRBJ2-1; 9 nucleotides match TRBD2. Germline V gene sequence: CDR1 SGHTA, CDR2 FQGNSA. CDR3 length equals 15 residues. The V and J ends lost 4 bases and 8 bases, in that order; junction bases with no gene match: 9. The CDR3 is CASSSRGGRGDEQFF. The CDR3 region has the DNA TGTGCCAGCAGCTCGCGGGGGGGCCGGGGTGATGAGCAGTTCTTC.

This clonotype showed up just a few times. The chain combines TRBV15 with TRBJ2-5; D may match TRBD1 or TRBD2 (5 bases each). Trimming cost V 1 base and J 1 base, with 7 bases left between them. The germline gives CDR1 LNHNV, CDR2 YYDKDF (reference sequence). There are 14 residues in the CDR3. CDR3 region: CATSRGGSQETQYF. The CDR3 region has the DNA TGTGCCACCAGCAGAGGGGGGTCCCAAGAGACCCAGTACTTC.

This clonotype was counted a few times. The genes are TRBV6-1 and TRBJ1-5, with a tentative D call TRBD1 (5 bases). CDR3 size: 14 residues. Germline V CDR1 and CDR2: MNHNS, SASEGT. V lost 3 bases to trimming and J lost 6 bases, with 12 bases between them. DNA for the CDR3: TGTGCCAGCAGTGAGGCGGCAGGGAGTCAGCCCCAGCATTTT. It codes for CASSEAAGSQPQHF.

The chain combines TRBV6-1 with TRBJ2-2, with TRBD2 identical over 7 bases. J lost 5 bases, V lost 4 bases, and 4 bases had no gene match. Per the germline V gene, CDR1 is MNHNS and CDR2 is SASEGT. This CDR3 is built from 14 residues. The chain's CDR3 is CASSAGGVTGELFF. CDR3 in DNA: TGTGCCAGCAGTGCTGGGGGGGTTACCGGGGAGCTGTTTTTT.

At least ten counts were recorded for this clonotype. The rearrangement joins TRBV5-1 to TRBJ2-3; no clear D gene. V shed 1 base and J shed 0 bases, with 12 bases lying between them. The CDR3 runs to 16 residues. CDR1 and CDR2 (germline): SGHRS, YFSETQ. CDR3 bases: TGCGCCAGCAGCTTGCGTCCATATTCTAGCACAGATACGCAGTATTTT. Encoded protein: CASSLRPYSSTDTQYF.

In this sample, this clonotype turned up once. V and J are TRBV3-1 and TRBJ1-4; D gene unclear. The V gene's germline CDR1 is LGHDT and CDR2 YNNKEL (reference sequence). The CDR3 is made up of 15 amino acids. Deletions cut 11 bases from V and 8 bases from J, with 24 bases between. In DNA, the CDR3 is TGTGCCTCCTGCCAAGCTCCCATGTCATCCGAAAAACTGTTTTTT. This gives the protein CASCQAPMSSEKLFF.

In this sample, this clonotype turned up a few times. The chain has TRBV9 and TRBJ2-2; D gene uncertain. The V end lost 1 base, the J end lost 5 bases, and 12 bases lay between the germline ends. This CDR3 has 15 amino acids. CDR1 SGDLS and CDR2 YYNGEE come from the germline V gene. The CDR3 DNA reads TGTGCCAGCAGCGTACACACCCAACGAACCGGGGAGCTGTTTTTT. Translated: CASSVHTQRTGELFF. The full variable domain, completed using reference TRBV9 and TRBJ2-2, is DSGVTQTPKHLITATGQRVTLRCSPRSGDLSVYWYQQSLDQGLQFLIQYYNGEERAKGNILERFSAQQFPDLHSELNLSSLELGDSALYFCASSVHTQRTGELFFGEGSRLTVL.